This TCR beta chain was sequenced during a study of vaccination and CD4 T cells after COVID-19. Study summary: The post-COVID samples were taken a median roughly 94 days after diagnosis, anywhere from 35 to 161. Cultures designated as controls were supplied with a CEFX pool, an HIV-1 Nef pool, or no peptide.

Treatment given: 10-day PBMC culture with coronavirus spike peptide pools or control peptides (ViraFEST assay). V was shortened by 8 bases and J by 2 bases, with 16 bases between the two germline ends. The CDR3 totals 15 residues. Germline CDR1 is KGHSH and CDR2 is LQKENI. Oncomine TCR Beta short-read sequencing was applied to DNA from cultured CD4+ T cells. Investigators obtained genomic DNA by extraction from cultured CD4+ T cells. In TCRdb, the PCR reads were re-called with MiXCR into one record per CDR3 protein. The sample lists some 8,500 distinct CDR3 sequences, approximately 55% occurring once. For this clonotype: As yet, its antigen is unknown.

The genes are TRBV18 and TRBJ1-3; no clear D gene. Sample: CD4+ T cells from blood, cultured in vitro. The receptor comes from a human donor who had recovered from COVID-19. CDR3 DNA sequence: TGTGCCAGCACGGCCGGGATAATTGCTGGAAACACCATATATTTT. This sequence encodes CASTAGIIAGNTIYF.